The clone carrying this T cell receptor beta chain was observed a few times. The sample originates from a study of T-cell memory formation after mild COVID-19. Whole-study context: TCR clusters largely stayed donor specific.

The V and J ends lost 2 bases and 0 bases respectively, with 11 bases between them. From germline, CDR1 is KGHSH and CDR2 LQKENI. The length of the CDR3 is 16 residues. TCR alpha and TCR beta cDNA libraries with sample barcodes and UMIs came from 5'RACE using constant-segment primers. TCRdb re-derived calls from the 5' RACE reads in MiXCR, one entry per CDR3 protein. The top ten clones hold around 23% of a sample with 250,000 to 350,000 distinct CDR3 sequences, about a sixth of them seen once. The chain employs TRBV18 and TRBJ2-1; perhaps TRBD2 as D (6 bases). This clonotype was obtained from a man between 18 and 29 years old who had mild COVID-19 (a few samples of this study predate the infection). Cell type and time point are not known. Sequencing was performed on PBMCs or a T cell subset sorted from them (not recorded which). The DNA of the CDR3 is TGTGCCAGCTCACCATCCCGGGGGTACTCCTACAATGAGCAGTTCTTC. Its translation is CASSPSRGYSYNEQFF.